The present entry profiles one T cell receptor (beta chain) with its context. Its matching antigen is unknown. TCRdb's table, derived via immunoSEQ multiplex PCR, lists solely in-frame clones and lacks some. This sample yields around 1,900,000 clones, of which 85% to 95% are seen a single time; more than 1.5% belongs to the top ten. V was pared by 2 bases and J by 4 bases, with 14 bases of the junction left unmatched. CDR1 is SGHAT and CDR2 is FQNNGV in the germline V gene. The CDR3 runs 18 residues. The data were obtained in a study of shared clonotypes between healthy human individuals. General study results and limits: Memory subsets had estimated richness that was generally smaller than that of naive subsets.

Naive-designated CD8 cells lacked CD45RO, were positively enriched for CCR7, and omitted terminally differentiated effector memory CD45RA+ cells. Material: naive CD8+ T cells from PBMCs. This clonotype was obtained from a young man in good health. Some clones in this sample may be carry-over from other donors' samples. V is TRBV11-2 and J is TRBJ2-1; 7 bases agree with TRBD2. CDR3 protein: CASSLMSLAETGYNEQFF. Written as DNA, the CDR3 is TGTGCCAGCAGCTTAATGAGTCTAGCGGAGACCGGATACAATGAGCAGTTCTTC. Supplemented by reference TRBV11-2 and TRBJ2-1, the full variable domain reads EAGVAQSPRYKIIEKRQSVAFWCNPISGHATLYWYQQILGQGPKLLIQFQNNGVVDDSQLPKDRFSAERLKGVDSTLKIQPAKLEDSAVYLCASSLMSLAETGYNEQFFGPGTRLTVL.